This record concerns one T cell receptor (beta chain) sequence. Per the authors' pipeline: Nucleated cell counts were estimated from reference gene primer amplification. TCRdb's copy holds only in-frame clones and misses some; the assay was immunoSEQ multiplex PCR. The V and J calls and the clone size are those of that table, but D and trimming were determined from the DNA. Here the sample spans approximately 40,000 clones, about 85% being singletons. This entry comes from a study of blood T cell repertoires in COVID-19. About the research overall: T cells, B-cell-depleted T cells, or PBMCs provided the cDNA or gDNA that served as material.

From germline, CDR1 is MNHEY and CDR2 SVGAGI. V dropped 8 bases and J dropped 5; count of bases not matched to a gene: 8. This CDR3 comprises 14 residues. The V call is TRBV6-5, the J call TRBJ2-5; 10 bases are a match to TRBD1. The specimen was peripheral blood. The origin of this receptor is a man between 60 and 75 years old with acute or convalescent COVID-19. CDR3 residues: CASGDRGRGETQYF. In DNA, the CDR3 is TGTGCCAGCGGAGACAGGGGGCGAGGGGAGACCCAGTACTTC.